This T cell receptor beta chain was identified during a study of blood T cell repertoires in COVID-19. Across the whole study: Italy, Spain and the United States were the sources of the convalescent and acute COVID-19 samples.

TCRdb keeps only in-frame clones here, not all; method: immunoSEQ multiplex PCR. The table records some 350,000 clones, around 87% of them present only once. This clone has ten or more counts. The CDR3 sequence is 14 residues long. CDR1 SGDLS and CDR2 YYNGEE come from the germline V gene. V dropped 4 bases and J dropped 10 bases, with 18 bases sitting between them. Sequencing was performed on peripheral blood. The gene calls are TRBV9 and TRBJ2-1; D may be TRBD1 (6 bases). This clonotype originated in a woman aged 45-59 years with COVID-19, enrolled during active disease. This chain's CDR3 is CASSFRDTGREQFF. CDR3 DNA sequence: TGTGCCAGCAGCTTCCGGGACACAGGACGGGAGCAGTTCTTC.